The 22 T cell receptor beta chains reported below all come from one sample, sequenced in a study of identical twins. One entry per CDR3 protein, called by TCRdb with MiXCR from the 5' RACE reads. The sample yields approximately 220,000 distinct CDR3 sequences, more than 6.5% seen once. These data also featured in a second study, about yellow fever vaccine responses in identical twins.

Sequencing was done on a sample of memory (CD45RO+) T cells sorted from blood. Receptors originate from a woman between 18 and 29 years old in good health.

Only a few counts were recorded for this clonotype. The chain links TRBV6-5 to TRBJ1-4, with D hard to call. Germline V lookup: CDR1 MNHEY, CDR2 SVGAGI. This CDR3 region has 14 residues. V lost 2 bases and J 0 bases, leaving 4 bases between the germline ends. The CDR3 DNA reads TGTGCCAGCAGTTACAGGCCAACTAATGAAAAACTGTTTTTT. This encodes CASSYRPTNEKLFF.

This clonotype was counted a few times. The chain links TRBV28 to TRBJ2-7, with D possibly being TRBD1 (6 bases). The germline V gene has CDR1 MDHEN and CDR2 SYDVKM. The CDR3 totals 12 residues. Trimming left V 7 bases short and J 4 bases short, with 11 bases between. DNA for the CDR3: TGTGCCAGCAACAGGGTATATTACGAGCAGTACTTC. Protein sequence: CASNRVYYEQYF.

This clonotype appeared many times. The rearrangement uses TRBV7-2 and TRBJ2-7; D remains ambiguous. Germline values: CDR1 SGHTA, CDR2 FQGNSA. This CDR3 contains 16 residues. V lost 0 bases to trimming and J lost 0 bases, with 12 bases between them. CDR3 DNA: TGTGCCAGCAGCTTAGCGGGCAGCTCGAGCTCCTACGAGCAGTACTTC. Its translation: CASSLAGSSSSYEQYF.

The rearrangement joins TRBV18 to TRBJ2-5, with a weak D call TRBD2 (5 bases). The ends were cut back, 5 bases at V and 5 bases at J, with 12 bases in the middle. In germline, CDR1 is KGHSH, CDR2 LQKENI. The CDR3 runs 13 residues. CDR3 protein: CASSRGLTETQYF. The CDR3 bases are TGTGCCAGCTCAAGAGGACTCACTGAGACCCAGTACTTC.

V is TRBV5-6 and J is TRBJ2-5; 11 nucleotides agree with TRBD1. V lost 4 bases and J lost 4; bases outside the gene matches: 9. This CDR3 has 16 amino acids. Looked up from germline, CDR1 is SGHDT and CDR2 is YYEEEE. The CDR3, as DNA: TGTGCCAGCAGCGAACTCGGACAGGGGGCAGGAGAGACCCAGTACTTC. Protein sequence: CASSELGQGAGETQYF.

This chain connects TRBV20-1 to TRBJ1-6; possibly TRBD1 for D (5 bases). From germline, CDR1 is DFQATT and CDR2 SNEGSKA (reference sequence). This CDR3 contains 16 residues. Deletions cut 0 bases from V and 2 bases from J, with 11 bases between. The CDR3 DNA reads TGCAGTGCTAGAGATTTGGCAGGGACCTATAATTCACCCCTCCACTTT. Its translation is CSARDLAGTYNSPLHF.

This clonotype was found many times. V gene TRBV7-8 combines with J gene TRBJ2-5; 10 bases line up with TRBD1. Germline CDR1 SGHVS, CDR2 FQNEAQ. The junction had 11 bases not matched to a gene; V was cut back by 4 bases and J by 3 bases. The CDR3 is 17 amino acids. CDR3: CASSYSGYGTGEETQYF. CDR3 bases: TGTGCCAGCAGCTATTCGGGGTACGGGACAGGGGAAGAGACCCAGTACTTC.

This clonotype has only a few counts. V gene TRBV5-1 combines with J gene TRBJ1-2; tentative D call: TRBD1 (5 bases). Germline CDR1 SGHRS, CDR2 YFSETQ. This CDR3 is 15 amino acids long. With 0 bases removed from V and 3 bases from J, the gap between germline ends came to 12 bases. The CDR3, as DNA: TGCGCCAGCAGCTTGGATATAGGGGCATACTATGGCTACACCTTC. Translation: CASSLDIGAYYGYTF.

There are many counts of this clonotype. V gene TRBV29-1 combines with J gene TRBJ2-5; TRBD2 aligns across 8 bases. The CDR3 length is 13 residues. Germline V gene sequence: CDR1 SQVTM, CDR2 ANQGSEA. The V segment lost 7 bases and the J segment 8 bases; nucleotides outside the gene matches: 12. The CDR3 DNA follows: TGCAGCGCGACGGTCGGGGGGGTAGATACCCAGTACTTC. This translates into CSATVGGVDTQYF.

This chain connects TRBV3-1 to TRBJ2-5, with a weak D call TRBD1 (6 bases). Germline V gene sequence: CDR1 LGHDT, CDR2 YNNKEL (reference sequence). The CDR3 is made up of 13 amino acids. V was shortened by 0 bases and J by 7 bases, with 9 bases between the two germline ends. For the CDR3, the DNA is TGTGCCAGCAGCCAAGAAGGACAGCTGACCCAGTACTTC. Translating gives CASSQEGQLTQYF.

This clonotype showed up just a few times. The J gene is TRBJ2-7, the V gene TRBV6-2 or TRBV6-3, with TRBD2 matching 15 bases. Germline-derived CDR1 and CDR2 are MNHEY and SVGEGT. CDR3 length: 18 residues. The V and J ends lost 7 bases and 1 base, in that order; junction bases with no gene match: 11. The CDR3 reads CASTQPRGTSGRSYEQYF. The CDR3 region has the DNA TGTGCCAGCACCCAACCGCGCGGGACTAGCGGGAGGTCCTACGAGCAGTACTTC.

This clonotype was detected a few times. This sequence joins TRBV15 and TRBJ2-7, with 12 nucleotides matching TRBD2. The length of the CDR3 is 16 residues. In germline, CDR1 is LNHNV, CDR2 YYDKDF (reference sequence). V shed 3 bases and J 3 bases; nucleotides not matched to a gene: 6. The CDR3 region has the DNA TGTGCCACCAGCAGGGGACTAGCGGGCCCCCTCTACGAGCAGTACTTC. It translates to CATSRGLAGPLYEQYF.

This clonotype was seen many times. This sequence joins TRBV28 and TRBJ2-3; D may correspond to TRBD1 or TRBD2 (6 bases each). Between the trimmed V and J ends, which lost 5 bases and 1 base, there was a span of 13 bases. The CDR3 is 15 amino acids. Germline V gene sequence: CDR1 MDHEN, CDR2 SYDVKM. The CDR3 loop is CASSDRREGTDTQYF. Written as DNA, the CDR3 is TGTGCCAGCAGTGACAGGAGGGAAGGCACAGATACGCAGTATTTT.

This clonotype was recorded many times. This chain uses TRBV20-1 with TRBJ2-1; D is perhaps TRBD1 (5 bases). There are 12 residues in the CDR3. Germline V gene data show CDR1 as DFQATT and CDR2 as SNEGSKA (reference sequence). V shed 7 bases and J shed 7 bases, with 14 bases lying between them. The chain's CDR3 is CSVSVRENEQFF. The CDR3 region has the DNA TGCAGTGTAAGCGTCAGGGAAAATGAGCAGTTCTTC.

The chain joins TRBV27 to TRBJ2-7; 10 bases line up with TRBD1. The CDR3 contains 14 residues. V was pared by 10 bases and J by 2 bases, with 8 bases of the junction left unmatched. CDR1 MNHEY and CDR2 SMNVEV come from the germline V gene (reference sequence). The CDR3: CATKIDRGPYEQYF. The CDR3 DNA sequence: TGTGCCACCAAGATTGACAGGGGGCCCTACGAGCAGTACTTC.

This clonotype was found a few times. The V and J genes are TRBV20-1 and TRBJ2-7; maybe TRBD2 (6 bases). Trimming took 4 bases from V and 2 from J, leaving 12 bases between them. CDR3 size: 13 residues. Germline CDR1 and CDR2: DFQATT and SNEGSKA (reference sequence). The CDR3 region has the DNA TGCAGTGCTACTCCGGGGGACCCCTACGAGCAGTACTTC. Amino acid sequence: CSATPGDPYEQYF.

This clonotype was counted between two and nine times. V gene TRBV5-1 combines with J gene TRBJ2-7; 9 bases agree with TRBD1. There are 14 residues in the CDR3. The junction had 8 bases not matched to a gene; V was cut back by 4 bases and J by 6 bases. Germline V gives CDR1 SGHRS, CDR2 YFSETQ. CDR3 amino acids: CASSRQGVIGEQYF. The CDR3, as DNA: TGCGCCAGCAGCCGACAGGGGGTAATCGGCGAGCAGTACTTC.

V gene TRBV6-1 combines with J gene TRBJ2-1; D is unresolved. The length of the CDR3 is 11 residues. Looked up from germline, CDR1 is MNHNS and CDR2 is SASEGT. Trimming stripped 2 bases from V and 10 bases from J, with 6 bases between. CDR3 sequence: CASSEPEEQFF. CDR3 DNA: TGTGCCAGCAGTGAACCTGAGGAGCAGTTCTTC.

This clonotype was recorded many times. V gene TRBV12-3 or TRBV12-4 combines with J gene TRBJ1-4, with TRBD1 matching over 8 bases. V lost 5 bases and J lost 10; bases outside the gene matches: 6. CDR3 length: 13 amino acids. CDR3 DNA sequence: TGTGCCAGCAGTCCGGACAGGGATCGAAAACTGTTTTTT. Translating gives CASSPDRDRKLFF.

Written as DNA, the CDR3 is TGTGCCAGCAGCTTACCCCCTGGACAGGGGAGCTACACCTTC. It is translated as CASSLPPGQGSYTF. The V and J genes are TRBV7-9 and TRBJ1-2; 9 nucleotides align to TRBD1. Per germline, CDR1 SEHNR and CDR2 FQNEAQ (reference sequence). The V gene end was trimmed by 2 bases and the J gene end by 9 bases; junction bases not matched to a gene: 7. The CDR3 runs to 14 residues.

V is TRBV6-1 and J is TRBJ2-7; tentatively, D is TRBD2 (6 bases). There are 13 residues in the CDR3. Germline lookup yields CDR1 MNHNS and CDR2 SASEGT. The V and J ends lost 11 bases and 6 bases respectively, with 20 bases between them. DNA of the CDR3: TGTGCCGCTACCCCGGGACTTCGGTCCGAGCAGTACTTC. It yields the protein CAATPGLRSEQYF.

The chain employs TRBV11-1 and TRBJ2-7, with TRBD1 identical over 8 bases. In germline, CDR1 is SGHAT, CDR2 FQDESV (reference sequence). CDR3 length: 14 amino acids. Germline trimming cut 5 bases from V and 7 bases from J; bases unmatched to any gene: 10. In DNA form, the CDR3 reads TGTGCCAGCAGCCTCCTCCAGGGGGCTGGTGAGCAGTACTTC. It specifies CASSLLQGAGEQYF.